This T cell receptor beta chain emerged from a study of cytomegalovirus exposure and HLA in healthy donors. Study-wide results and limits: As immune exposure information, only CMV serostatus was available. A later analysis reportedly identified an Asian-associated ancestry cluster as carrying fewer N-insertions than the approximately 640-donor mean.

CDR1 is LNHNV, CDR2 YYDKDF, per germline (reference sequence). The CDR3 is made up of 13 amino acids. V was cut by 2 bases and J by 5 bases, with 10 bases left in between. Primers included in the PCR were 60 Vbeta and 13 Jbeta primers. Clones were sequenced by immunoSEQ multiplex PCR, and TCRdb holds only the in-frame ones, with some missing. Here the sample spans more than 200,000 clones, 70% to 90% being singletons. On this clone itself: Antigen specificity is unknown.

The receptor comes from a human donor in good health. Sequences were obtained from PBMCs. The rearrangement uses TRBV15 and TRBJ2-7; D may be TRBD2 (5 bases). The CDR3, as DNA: TGTGCCACCAGCAGAACGGGGTCGCACGAGCAGTACTTC. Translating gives CATSRTGSHEQYF.